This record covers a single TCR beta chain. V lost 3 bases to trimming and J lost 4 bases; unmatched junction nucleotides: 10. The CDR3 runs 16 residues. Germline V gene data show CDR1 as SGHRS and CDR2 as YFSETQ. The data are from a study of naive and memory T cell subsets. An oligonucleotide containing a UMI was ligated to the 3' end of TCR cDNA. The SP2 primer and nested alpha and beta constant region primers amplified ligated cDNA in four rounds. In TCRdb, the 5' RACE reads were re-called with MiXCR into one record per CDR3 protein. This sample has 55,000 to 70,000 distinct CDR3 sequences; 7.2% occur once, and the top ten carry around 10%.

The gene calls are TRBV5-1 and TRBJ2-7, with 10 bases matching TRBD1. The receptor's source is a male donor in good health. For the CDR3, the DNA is TGCGCCAGCAGCTCGGGACAGGGGACGGCCAGGTACGAGCAGTACTTC. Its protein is CASSSGQGTARYEQYF.